This T cell receptor beta chain was identified during a study of T cells in Graves' hyperthyroidism and ophthalmopathy. The CDR3 runs to 14 residues. CDR1 SEHNR and CDR2 FQNEAQ come from the germline V gene (reference sequence). Trimming took off 3 bases at V and 0 bases at J, with 6 bases between the two ends. Amplified TCR beta CDR3 regions derived from RNA transcripts. In the first-round RT-PCR of the TCR CDR3, the HTBI primer set was used. One entry per CDR3 protein, called by TCRdb with MiXCR from the multiplex PCR reads. Counted here are under 600,000 distinct CDR3 sequences, approximately 15% occurring once; the ten biggest clones make up around 3.5%. Uncontrolled infection, other autoimmune disease, pregnancy or lactation barred patients from enrollment. This clonotype turned up a few times.

The receptor was derived from a woman between 40 and 50 years old with Graves' ophthalmopathy. The sample comprised blood. This chain links TRBV7-9 with TRBJ1-3; D is uncertain. The CDR3 region has the DNA TGTGCCAGCAGCTTTTCCGTCTCTGGAAACACCATATATTTT. Translating gives CASSFSVSGNTIYF. Filled out from reference TRBV7-9 and TRBJ1-3, the complete variable domain reads DTGVSQNPRHKITKRGQNVTFRCDPISEHNRLYWYRQTLGQGPEFLTYFQNEAQLEKSRLLSDRFSAERPKGSFSTLEIQRTEQGDSAMYLCASSFSVSGNTIYFGEGSWLTVV.